A single sample gave rise to the 13 T cell receptor beta chains below, sequenced in a study of regulatory T cells in long-lasting Graves disease. CDR3 regions were amplified by Arm-PCR using iRepertoire HTBI primers to build TCR beta libraries. TCRdb recomputed calls from the multiplex PCR reads with MiXCR, one row per CDR3 protein. Found here are about 470,000 distinct CDR3 sequences, more than 20% of them singletons; the top ten hold over 7.5%. Time point indicated: persistent/refractory GD, antithyroid drugs over 5 years with positive TRAb. PBMC RNA was the source of the TCR library. Sample: peripheral blood mononuclear cells (PBMCs), taken when the disease was refractory, from a patient treated with antithyroid drugs. The receptors derive from a female donor with Graves disease.

This clonotype was detected ten times or more. J is TRBJ2-5 and V is TRBV7-9; 10 bases are shared with TRBD2. V shed 4 bases, J shed 7 bases, and the junction held 9 bases outside the gene matches. The V gene's germline CDR1 is SEHNR and CDR2 FQNEAQ (reference sequence). There are 15 residues in the CDR3. The CDR3 DNA reads TGTGCCAGCAGCTCACCTTTGAGACTAGCGGGGACCCAGTACTTC. Protein product: CASSSPLRLAGTQYF.

The table lists this clonotype with a few counts. A much larger clone lies a single base off, so this may be a read error. The J gene is TRBJ2-7, the V gene TRBV28; D is undetermined. Germline V gene lookup returns CDR1 MDHEN and CDR2 SYDVKM. This CDR3 contains 14 residues. The V end was cut by 0 bases, the J end by 5 bases, with 11 bases between. This chain's CDR3 is CASSLWDVLHEQYF. The CDR3 DNA sequence: TGTGCCAGCAGTTTATGGGACGTTCTCCACGAGCAGTACTTC.

V and J are TRBV12-3 or TRBV12-4 and TRBJ2-5; 9 bases are a match to TRBD1. J lost 5 bases, V lost 0 bases, and 1 base had no gene match. The CDR3 covers 14 residues. CDR3 coding DNA: TGTGCCAGCAGTTTAGCGGACAGGGGTGAGACCCAGTACTTC. Translated, it gives CASSLADRGETQYF.

CDR3 nucleotide sequence: TGTGCCAGCAGTTCCAGGGGGCCATGGCAGCCCCAGCATTTT. This sequence encodes CASSSRGPWQPQHF. The chain uses TRBV28 and TRBJ1-5; the match to TRBD1 covers 8 bases. From germline, CDR1 is MDHEN and CDR2 SYDVKM. This CDR3 region has 14 residues. After removal of 4 bases from V and 7 bases from J, the junction contained 6 bases not matched to a gene.

There are a few counts of this clonotype. This chain joins TRBV20-1 and TRBJ1-5; 7 nucleotides line up with TRBD1. With 0 bases clipped from V and 7 bases from J, the junction kept 6 bases outside the gene matches. The germline V gene encodes CDR1 DFQATT and CDR2 SNEGSKA (reference sequence). The CDR3 has 14 amino acids. In nucleotides, the CDR3 is TGCAGTGCTAGAGAGACAGGGATCGGACAGCCCCAGCATTTT. Translating it yields CSARETGIGQPQHF.

This clonotype was observed many times. The V call is TRBV5-1, the J call TRBJ2-7; no reliable D call. Germline V CDR1 and CDR2: SGHRS, YFSETQ. V was pared by 5 bases and J by 2 bases, with 5 bases between. CDR3 length equals 11 residues. The CDR3 nucleotides are TGCGCCAGCAGGGATACCTACGAGCAGTACTTC. This codes for CASRDTYEQYF.

Many counts were recorded for this clonotype. The chain uses TRBV28 and TRBJ1-1; TRBD1 might be the D (5 bases). Germline CDR1 is MDHEN and CDR2 is SYDVKM. The CDR3 sequence is 12 residues long. The germline V and J ends were trimmed by 10 bases and 6 bases, with 15 bases remaining between them. The CDR3 spells CATSGSRAEAFF. In DNA form, the CDR3 reads TGTGCCACGTCAGGTTCCAGGGCTGAAGCTTTCTTT.

This clonotype was seen repeatedly, ten times or more. Here the CDR3 DNA reads TGTGCCAGCAGTTTATCCCCAGGGACAGTCTCCTACGAGCAGTACTTC. It is translated as CASSLSPGTVSYEQYF. The chain has TRBV27 and TRBJ2-7, with TRBD1 matching 7 bases. The CDR3 runs 16 residues. Per germline, CDR1 MNHEY and CDR2 SMNVEV (reference sequence). V lost 0 bases and J lost 0; bases outside the gene matches: 5.

This clonotype occurred a few times. This chain uses TRBV29-1 with TRBJ2-1, with 12 bases fitting TRBD2. With V trimmed by 4 bases and J by 8 bases, 9 bases remained unmatched. Germline values: CDR1 SQVTM, CDR2 ANQGSEA. The CDR3 covers 15 residues. The CDR3 DNA sequence: TGCAGCGTTGCCGGGACTAGCGGGTTGGGTTATGAGCAGTTCTTC. Translating it yields CSVAGTSGLGYEQFF.

V gene TRBV28 combines with J gene TRBJ2-3, with a tentative D call TRBD2 (6 bases). The CDR3 is made up of 15 amino acids. From germline, CDR1 is MDHEN and CDR2 SYDVKM. Trimming stripped 3 bases from V and 0 bases from J, with 10 bases between. CDR3 sequence reads: CASSLVAASTDTQYF. The CDR3 nucleotides are TGTGCCAGCAGTTTGGTAGCGGCCAGCACAGATACGCAGTATTTT. The full variable domain, rest sourced from reference TRBV28 and TRBJ2-3, is DVKVTQSSRYLVKRTGEKVFLECVQDMDHENMFWYRQDPGLGLRLIYFSYDVKMKEKGDIPEGYSVSREKKERFSLILESASTNQTSMYLCASSLVAASTDTQYFGPGTRLTVL.

V gene TRBV6-1 combines with J gene TRBJ1-2; D is unclear. The germline V gene encodes CDR1 MNHNS and CDR2 SASEGT. V lost 6 bases and J 4 bases, leaving 12 bases between the germline ends. CDR3 length: 13 amino acids. The CDR3 coding sequence is TGTGCCAGCAGCCCAACAGAGACCTATGGCTACACCTTC. Translating it yields CASSPTETYGYTF.

This clonotype was seen ten or more times. The chain uses TRBV12-3 or TRBV12-4 and TRBJ1-2; weak D call: TRBD1 (6 bases). Trimming removed 6 bases at V and 0 bases at J, with 11 bases between. The CDR3 totals 14 residues. The CDR3 sequence is CASSPGVSNYGYTF. In DNA, the CDR3 is TGTGCCAGCAGCCCAGGGGTTTCTAACTATGGCTACACCTTC.

The genes are TRBV28 and TRBJ2-1, with D possibly TRBD1 on 5 matching bases. Germline values: CDR1 MDHEN, CDR2 SYDVKM. The V and J ends lost 7 bases and 12 bases respectively, with 16 bases between them. This CDR3 contains 12 residues. In DNA, the CDR3 is TGTGCCAGCACCCGTGGGGCATTGGGGCAGTTCTTC. Translated: CASTRGALGQFF.